One and the same sample provided the 9 T cell receptor beta chains below, sequenced in a study of beta chain features in type 1 diabetes (dated by TCRdb to the late 2010s). What the work shows at the level of the full study, not this receptor alone: A moderate but significant shortening of TCRB CDR3 length was observed in type 1 diabetes patients in all four CD4+ subsets.

The library was produced with the immunoSEQ multiplex PCR assay. The entire isolated RNA was reverse transcribed using the High Capacity cDNA Reverse Transcription Kit, and thus expressed TCRB transcripts were sequenced. TCRdb stores this immuneACCESS table with in-frame sequences only. Part of the clones is absent; in the studies checked, under half of the shortfall reflects unresolved V genes, and no reason is known for the rest. A total of approximately 250,000 clones appear in this sample, 20% to 25% of them only once. The top ten hold 0.012% of the sample. The antigens of these receptors remain unknown. The sample comprised naive CD4+ T cells from blood. In light of the paper, this sample's cell subset or site label describes: true naive CD4+ T cells. The receptors shown here come from a woman younger than 45 with type 1 diabetes.

This clone was counted between two and nine times. The chain recombines TRBV11-3 with TRBJ2-1, with D perhaps TRBD2 (6 bases). The germline CDR1 and CDR2 sequences are SGHNT and YENEEA. This CDR3 is built from 14 residues. The V and J ends lost 7 bases and 7 bases respectively, with 17 bases between them. The CDR3 reads CASIPPGSSNEQFF. The CDR3 region has the DNA TGTGCCAGCATCCCTCCCGGGAGTTCAAATGAGCAGTTCTTC.

V gene TRBV18 combines with J gene TRBJ2-3; TRBD2 matches 13 bases. The CDR3 is 17 residues long. The germline gives CDR1 KGHSH, CDR2 LQKENI. With V trimmed by 3 bases and J by 0 bases, 3 bases remained unmatched. The CDR3 nucleotides are TGTGCCAGCTCACCGACTAGCGGGAGGCTTAGCACAGATACGCAGTATTTT. Protein sequence: CASSPTSGRLSTDTQYF.

This clone was seen a few times. CDR3 sequence: CASSFLDRNTGELFF. The CDR3, as DNA: TGTGCCAGCAGTTTTCTCGACAGAAACACCGGGGAGCTGTTTTTT. The V gene is TRBV28, the J gene TRBJ2-2; the D gene is possibly TRBD1 (5 bases). Deletions cut 3 bases from V and 2 bases from J, with 10 bases between. There are 15 residues in the CDR3. Germline V lookup: CDR1 MDHEN, CDR2 SYDVKM.

V and J are TRBV18 and TRBJ2-1, with 10 nucleotides matching TRBD1. The CDR3 sequence is 15 residues long. Trimming removed 0 bases from V and 8 bases from J; junction bases left unmatched: 4. Per germline, CDR1 KGHSH and CDR2 LQKENI. CDR3 sequence: CASSPPGQGRHEQFF. In DNA form, the CDR3 reads TGTGCCAGCTCACCACCGGGACAGGGGAGGCATGAGCAGTTCTTC. Full variable domain (remainder filled in from reference TRBV18 and TRBJ2-1): NAGVMQNPRHLVRRRGQEARLRCSPMKGHSHVYWYRQLPEEGLKFMVYLQKENIIDESGMPKERFSAEFPKEGPSILRIQQVVRGDSAAYFCASSPPGQGRHEQFFGPGTRLTVL.

This rearrangement joins TRBV4-1 to TRBJ2-1; 8 nucleotides agree with TRBD2. Looked up from germline, CDR1 is MGHRA and CDR2 is YSYEKL. Trimming at V came to 0 bases and at J to 8 bases, leaving 3 bases not matched to a gene. This CDR3 has 14 residues. In DNA, the CDR3 is TGCGCCAGCAGCCAAGATCGGACTAGCTATGAGCAGTTCTTC. Translating gives CASSQDRTSYEQFF.

This clone was seen a few times. This chain joins TRBV2 and TRBJ2-5, with TRBD2 identical over 11 bases. The V segment lost 11 bases and the J segment 4 bases; nucleotides outside the gene matches: 6. The CDR3 has 13 amino acids. CDR1 SNHLY and CDR2 FYNNEI come from the germline V gene. The CDR3: CAGSGRVGETQYF. The CDR3 DNA sequence: TGTGCCGGTAGCGGGAGGGTCGGAGAGACCCAGTACTTC.

There are a few counts of this clone. The chain uses TRBV7-2 and TRBJ2-2, with D possibly being TRBD1 (5 bases). This CDR3 has 12 residues. The V end lost 5 bases, the J end lost 6 bases, and 7 bases lay between the germline ends. CDR1 and CDR2 (germline): SGHTA, FQGNSA. CDR3 DNA sequence: TGTGCCAGCAGCCACAGGTCCGGGGAGCTGTTTTTT. Translating gives CASSHRSGELFF.

J is TRBJ2-7 and V is TRBV7-8, with D uncertain. The CDR3 contains 13 residues. V lost 3 bases, J lost 0 bases, and 6 bases lay in between. Germline V gene data show CDR1 as SGHVS and CDR2 as FQNEAQ. CDR3 nucleotide sequence: TGTGCCAGCAGCTTTCTTAGCTCCTACGAGCAGTACTTC. This sequence encodes CASSFLSSYEQYF.

The chain recombines TRBV6-5 with TRBJ1-5; 10 bases are a match to TRBD1. The CDR3 loop spans 15 amino acids. J gave up 5 bases and V 5 bases, and 6 bases lay outside the gene matches. CDR1 is MNHEY and CDR2 is SVGAGI in the germline V gene. The CDR3 loop is CASSPGTGAYQPQHF. The CDR3 DNA is TGTGCCAGCAGTCCCGGGACAGGGGCCTATCAGCCCCAGCATTTT.